These 15 T cell receptor beta chains were all obtained from the same sample, sequenced in a study of Ad26.COV2.S vaccination and SARS-CoV-2 variants. This table comes from immunoSEQ multiplex PCR, and its TCRdb copy is limited to in-frame clones, with some not included. The sample shows some 410,000 clones, over 80% of them seen only once. The treatment: roughly 20 received Ad26.COV2.S at low or high dose, single or two shots; roughly 5 received placebo; per-sample allocation not given. Specimens were obtained on day 63 following the first vaccine or placebo injection. Sequencing was performed on peripheral blood, taken in a trial of Ad26.COV2.S vaccine versus placebo. These receptors all come from a person between 18 and 60 years old who received the Ad26.COV2.S COVID-19 vaccine or a placebo.

The chain employs TRBV21-1 and TRBJ1-6; TRBD1 reflects the table's D call only, with no check against the DNA. TRBV21-1 constitutes a pseudogene. The length of the CDR3 is 16 residues. CDR3 bases: TGTGCCAGCAGCAACCGGGACAGGGGAAGTAATTCACCCCTCCACTTT. Protein product: CASSNRDRGSNSPLHF.

The V gene is TRBV9, the J gene TRBJ1-2, with 10 positions matching TRBD1. The CDR3 is 15 amino acids. Germline V gene sequence: CDR1 SGDLS, CDR2 YYNGEE. The V segment lost 0 bases and the J segment 5 bases; nucleotides outside the gene matches: 4. DNA for the CDR3: TGTGCCAGCAGCGTAGGGGGACAGGGGAGTTATGGCTACACCTTC. Translating it yields CASSVGGQGSYGYTF.

The CDR3 bases are TGTGCCAGCAGTTTAGTGTCCGGGGTTAATGGCTACACCTTC. As protein: CASSLVSGVNGYTF. This chain links TRBV27 with TRBJ1-2, with D unclear. V lost 2 bases, J lost 6 bases, and 13 bases lay in between. The germline CDR1 and CDR2 sequences are MNHEY and SMNVEV (reference sequence). The CDR3 extends over 14 amino acids.

The V gene is TRBV24-1, the J gene TRBJ2-7; D may be TRBD1 (5 bases). With 4 bases removed from V and 1 base from J, the gap between germline ends came to 22 bases. The CDR3 has 18 residues. Germline CDR1 reads KGHDR; CDR2 reads SFDVKD. The CDR3 sequence: CATSDLADSYNNSYEQYF. The CDR3, as DNA: TGTGCCACCAGTGACCTGGCCGACAGCTACAATAATTCCTACGAGCAGTACTTC.

The chain joins TRBV19 to TRBJ2-2, with D possibly matching TRBD1 (5 bases). Trimming stripped 1 base from V and 4 bases from J, with 10 bases between. The CDR3 contains 15 residues. Germline CDR1 is LNHDA and CDR2 is SQIVND (reference sequence). This CDR3 is CASSIVQGRTGELFF. As DNA, the CDR3 is TGTGCCAGTAGTATAGTTCAGGGTCGCACCGGGGAGCTGTTTTTT.

The chain has TRBV6-2 or TRBV6-3 and TRBJ2-1; TRBD2 might be the D (6 bases). The V end was cut by 5 bases, the J end by 10 bases, with 12 bases between. Looked up from germline, CDR1 is MNHEY and CDR2 is SVGEGT. The CDR3 is 12 amino acids. CDR3 coding DNA: TGTGCCAGCAGTGCGGGGCGGTTGGAGCAGTTCTTC. Encoded protein: CASSAGRLEQFF.

In its sample, this clone was seen a few times. V is TRBV7-9 and J is TRBJ1-3, with D possibly matching TRBD1 (5 bases). Germline CDR1 SEHNR, CDR2 FQNEAQ (reference sequence). Between the trimmed V and J ends, which lost 1 base and 0 bases, there was a span of 10 bases. The CDR3 is made up of 16 amino acids. The DNA for the CDR3 is TGTGCCAGCAGCTTAGAACACGGGACCTCTGGAAACACCATATATTTT. This translates into CASSLEHGTSGNTIYF.

This clone was recorded only once. The chain employs TRBV4-3 and TRBJ1-3, with 7 bases fitting TRBD1. The ends lost 4 bases at V and 3 bases at J; junction bases unmatched: 9. The CDR3 is 16 residues long. The germline V gene encodes CDR1 LGHNA and CDR2 YSLEER. CDR3 sequence (DNA): TGCGCCAGCAGCCCTAAGAGACAGGGCAGTGGAAACACCATATATTTT. Residues: CASSPKRQGSGNTIYF.

This chain uses TRBV7-9 with TRBJ1-5; D is possibly TRBD1 (5 bases). Germline V gene lookup returns CDR1 SEHNR and CDR2 FQNEAQ (reference sequence). V lost 0 bases and J 4 bases, leaving 13 bases between the germline ends. There are 16 residues in the CDR3. The CDR3 loop reads CASSLASGTDNQPQHF. The CDR3 DNA follows: TGTGCCAGCAGCTTAGCGAGTGGGACGGATAATCAGCCCCAGCATTTT.

This rearrangement joins TRBV15 to TRBJ2-3; TRBD2 agrees at 9 bases. V gave up 0 bases and J gave up 3 bases; unmatched junction bases: 10. The CDR3 covers 18 residues. Germline lookup yields CDR1 LNHNV and CDR2 YYDKDF (reference sequence). The CDR3: CATSRDLPIAGVTDTQYF. In DNA form, the CDR3 reads TGTGCCACCAGCAGAGACCTACCAATAGCGGGGGTAACAGATACGCAGTATTTT.

On this clone itself: Compared with germline, one end of the junction differs, possibly owing to a read error. This chain joins TRBV19 and TRBJ2-3, with D uncertain. The CDR3 sequence is 13 residues long. The germline CDR1 and CDR2 sequences are LNHDA and SQIVND (reference sequence). CDR3 amino acids: CASSIEVVDTQYF. The CDR3 region has the DNA TGTGCCAGTAGTATAGAGGTGGTGGATACGCAATATTTT.

This sequence joins TRBV28 and TRBJ2-2, with 14 nucleotides matching TRBD2. The CDR3 has 17 residues. Per the germline V gene, CDR1 is MDHEN and CDR2 is SYDVKM. V gave up 6 bases and J gave up 3 bases; unmatched junction bases: 6. CDR3 in amino acids: CASSPGLAGGHTGELFF. In nucleotides, the CDR3 is TGTGCCAGCAGCCCCGGACTAGCGGGGGGCCACACCGGGGAGCTGTTTTTT.

J is TRBJ1-1 and V is TRBV30, with 11 bases identical to TRBD1. The V gene end was trimmed by 4 bases and the J gene end by 5 bases; junction bases not matched to a gene: 3. Germline V gives CDR1 GTSNPN, CDR2 SVGIG (reference sequence). This CDR3 spans 13 amino acids. The CDR3, as DNA: TGTGCCTGGATGAGGGACAGGGGGACTGAAGCTTTCTTT. It specifies CAWMRDRGTEAFF. The whole variable domain, remainder taken from reference TRBV30 and TRBJ1-1, is SQTIHQWPATLVQPVGSPLSLECTVEGTSNPNLYWYRQAAGRGLQLLFYSVGIGQISSEVPQNLSASRPQDRQFILSSKKLLLSDSGFYLCAWMRDRGTEAFFGQGTRLTVV.

This chain links TRBV29-1 with TRBJ1-1; D is undetermined. V shed 6 bases and J shed 7 bases, with 9 bases lying between them. Germline V gives CDR1 SQVTM, CDR2 ANQGSEA. The CDR3 is 10 residues long. CDR3 bases: TGCAGCGTCCAAACGAGTGAAGCTTTCTTT. It yields the protein CSVQTSEAFF.

The chain carries TRBV7-9 and TRBJ1-2, with TRBD1 matching 7 bases. The germline gives CDR1 SEHNR, CDR2 FQNEAQ (reference sequence). V was pared by 2 bases and J by 7 bases, with 10 bases of the junction left unmatched. The CDR3 has 15 amino acids. The DNA of the CDR3 is TGTGCCAGCAGCTTATCAGCCAGGGGGGCGCTTGGCTACACCTTC. Translated: CASSLSARGALGYTF.